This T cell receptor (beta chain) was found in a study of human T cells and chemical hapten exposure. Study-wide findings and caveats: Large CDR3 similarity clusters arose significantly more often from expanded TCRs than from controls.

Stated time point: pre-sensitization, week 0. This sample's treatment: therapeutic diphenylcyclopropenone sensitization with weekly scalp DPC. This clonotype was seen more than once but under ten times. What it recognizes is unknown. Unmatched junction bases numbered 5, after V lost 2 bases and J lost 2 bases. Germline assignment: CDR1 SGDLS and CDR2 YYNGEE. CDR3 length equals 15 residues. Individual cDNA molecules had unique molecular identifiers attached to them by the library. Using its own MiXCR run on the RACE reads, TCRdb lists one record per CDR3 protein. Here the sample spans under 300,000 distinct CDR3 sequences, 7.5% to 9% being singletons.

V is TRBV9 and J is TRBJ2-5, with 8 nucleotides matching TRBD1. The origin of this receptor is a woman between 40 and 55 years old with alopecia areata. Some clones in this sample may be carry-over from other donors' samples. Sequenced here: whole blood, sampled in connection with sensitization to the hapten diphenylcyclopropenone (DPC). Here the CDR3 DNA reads TGTGCCAGCAGCGTGGGGACAGGCAATCAAGAGACCCAGTACTTC. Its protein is CASSVGTGNQETQYF.